Described below is a single T cell receptor (beta chain) sequence and its context. V was pared by 5 bases and J by 5 bases, with 14 bases of the junction left unmatched. Germline loops: CDR1 SGHAT, CDR2 FQDESV (reference sequence). The CDR3 length is 16 residues. Produced via immunoSEQ multiplex PCR; TCRdb's table is partial and in-frame only. The table has about 120,000 clones, around 80% seen once. These data come from a study of blood T cell repertoires in COVID-19. Study overall: Researchers got acute and convalescent COVID-19 samples from the United States, Italy and Spain. T cells, B-cell-depleted T cells, or PBMCs supplied cDNA or gDNA.

Material for sequencing was peripheral blood. This chain links TRBV11-1 with TRBJ1-1; 7 positions match TRBD1. The sequence came from a man between 25 and 39 years old with COVID-19, enrolled during active disease. The CDR3 sequence is CASSLDRVRMRTEAFF. CDR3 coding DNA: TGTGCCAGCAGCCTTGACAGGGTTAGAATGCGGACTGAAGCTTTCTTT.